The rows below give T cell receptor beta chains drawn from one sample of a study of T cell repertoires in cytomegalovirus infection. TCRdb recomputed calls from the reads with MiXCR, one row per CDR3 protein. The sample carries around 740,000 distinct CDR3 sequences, approximately 34% recorded once. The sequenced sample was PBMCs. These receptors all come from a human donor in good health (CMV status not recorded). Some clones in this sample may be carry-over from other donors' samples. Both conserved end residues are part of each CDR3. The D gene is left open where the match is weak. Clone size, where shown, is once, few, many, or a class for clones that have expanded.

TRBJ1-5,.,TRBV12-3/TRBV12-4,12,few,TGTGCCAGCAAGCCTAGCAATCAGCCCCAGCATTTT,CASKPSNQPQHF
TRBJ1-3,.,TRBV19,14,many,TGTGCCAGTCACCAGCAGCGCTCTGGAAACACCATATATTTT,CASHQQRSGNTIYF
TRBJ2-7,.,TRBV7-6,13,few,TGTGCTAGCAGCTTGGGTCAGAAGTACGAGCAGTACTTC,CASSLGQKYEQYF
TRBJ1-2,.,TRBV28,17,once,TGTGCCAGCAGTTACACCCCAGGGGACACGGAAAACTATGGCTACACCTTC,CASSYTPGDTENYGYTF
TRBJ1-5,.,TRBV27,13,many,TGTGCCAGCAGTTTGAGGGAAAATCAGCCCCAGCATTTT,CASSLRENQPQHF
TRBJ1-5,.,TRBV12-3/TRBV12-4,17,few,TGTGCCAGCAGTCGACGTCAGCACGACCATAGCAATCAGCCCCAGCATTTT,CASSRRQHDHSNQPQHF
TRBJ2-7,TRBD1,TRBV28,14,few,TGTGCCAGCAGGCAGACAGGGGCCGGCTACGAGCAGTACTTC,CASRQTGAGYEQYF
TRBJ2-1,.,TRBV12-3/TRBV12-4,13,.,TGTGCCAGCAGCATACTCCTCGTCCAGGAGCAGTTCTTC,CASSILLVQEQFF
TRBJ2-5,TRBD1,TRBV28,18,few,TGTGCCAGCAGTCATGGAAGGGGCACACGACAGGGACAAGAGACCCAGTACTTC,CASSHGRGTRQGQETQYF
TRBJ2-7,TRBD1,TRBV12-3/TRBV12-4,15,.,TGTGCCAGCAGTATGAGGACAGGGGGTTCCCACGAGCAGTACTTC,CASSMRTGGSHEQYF
TRBJ2-2,.,TRBV12-3/TRBV12-4,16,few,TGTGCCAGCAGTTTGGTGTTACAACAGGGAACCGGGGAGCTGTTTTTT,CASSLVLQQGTGELFF
TRBJ1-5,.,TRBV6-1,13,.,TGTGCCAGCACAAAGGGCCGAAATCAGCCCCAGCATTTT,CASTKGRNQPQHF
TRBJ2-5,.,TRBV5-6,14,.,TGTGCCAGCAGGCACGACGGAGTCCAAGAGACCCAGTACTTC,CASRHDGVQETQYF
TRBJ1-6,.,TRBV27,18,few,TGTGCCAGCAGTTTATCGAACAGGGCGAGCTCCTATAATTCACCCCTCCACTTT,CASSLSNRASSYNSPLHF
TRBJ2-1,TRBD1,TRBV6-1,16,few,TGTGCCAGCAGTGACCTAGACAGGGGATATCGCAATGAGCAGTTCTTC,CASSDLDRGYRNEQFF
TRBJ1-4,.,TRBV12-3/TRBV12-4,14,.,TGTGCCAGCAGTCCGGGGGGGGTAAATGAAAAACTGTTTTTT,CASSPGGVNEKLFF
TRBJ1-6,.,TRBV11-1,16,few,TGTGCCAGCAGCTTCCATCGGGGGTCTTCCAATTCACCCCTCCACTTT,CASSFHRGSSNSPLHF
TRBJ1-5,.,TRBV7-8,16,few,TGTGCCAGCAGCTTTTTCCCAGGGGCGCGGGGTCAGCCCCAGCATTTT,CASSFFPGARGQPQHF